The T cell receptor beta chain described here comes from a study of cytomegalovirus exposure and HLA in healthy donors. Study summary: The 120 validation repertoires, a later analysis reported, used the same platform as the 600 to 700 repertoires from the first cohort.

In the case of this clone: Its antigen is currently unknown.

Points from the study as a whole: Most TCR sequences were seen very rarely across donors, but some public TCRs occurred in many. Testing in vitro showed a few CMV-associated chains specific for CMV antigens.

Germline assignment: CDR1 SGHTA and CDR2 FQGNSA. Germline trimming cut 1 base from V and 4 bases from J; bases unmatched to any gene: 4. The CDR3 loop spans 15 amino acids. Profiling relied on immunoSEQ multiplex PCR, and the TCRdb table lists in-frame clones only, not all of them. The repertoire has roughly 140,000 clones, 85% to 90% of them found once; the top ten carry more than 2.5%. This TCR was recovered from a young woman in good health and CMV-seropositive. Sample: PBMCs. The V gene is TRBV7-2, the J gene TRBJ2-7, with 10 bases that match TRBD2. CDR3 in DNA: TGTGCCAGCAGCTTAGACAGGACTAGCGGTTACGAGCAGTACTTC. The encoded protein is CASSLDRTSGYEQYF.